This passage covers 27 T cell receptor beta chains from one sample sequenced in a study of T-cell memory formation after mild COVID-19. TCRdb reanalysed the 5' RACE reads using MiXCR and keeps one entry per CDR3 protein. Of 450,000 to 650,000 distinct CDR3 sequences listed, about 22% are singletons. The sample taken for sequencing was PBMCs or a T cell subset sorted from them (not recorded which). These receptors were obtained from an adult woman who had mild COVID-19 (a few samples of this study predate the infection). Cell type and time point are not known.

The CDR3 reads CASGTRAGNQPQHF. The CDR3 DNA sequence: TGTGCCAGCGGAACCCGAGCGGGCAATCAGCCCCAGCATTTT. The V and J genes are TRBV6-6 and TRBJ1-5; D not resolved. Trimming took off 8 bases at V and 2 bases at J, with 13 bases between the two ends. CDR1 is MNHNY and CDR2 is SVGAGI in the germline V gene (reference sequence). The CDR3 covers 14 residues.

This clonotype showed up just a few times. This chain links TRBV6-2 or TRBV6-3 with TRBJ2-2, with TRBD2 identical over 9 bases. Per germline, CDR1 MNHEY and CDR2 SVGEGT. The J segment lost 4 bases and the V segment lost 4 bases, leaving 4 bases of the junction unmatched. CDR3 length: 15 residues. The CDR3 bases are TGTGCCAGCAGTTTCGGACTAGCGTCCACCGGGGAGCTGTTTTTT. It is translated as CASSFGLASTGELFF.

This clonotype was counted a few times. This chain uses TRBV7-6 with TRBJ2-3; 9 bases are shared with TRBD2. Germline CDR1 reads SGHVS; CDR2 reads FNYEAQ. The CDR3 sequence is 15 residues long. The V and J ends lost 5 bases and 2 bases, in that order; junction bases with no gene match: 5. DNA of the CDR3: TGTGCCAGCAGCCATACTAGCGGGTCCACAGATACGCAGTATTTT. This encodes CASSHTSGSTDTQYF.

In this sample, this clonotype turned up a few times. In nucleotides, the CDR3 is TGTGCCACCAGTGATTGGAAGGGGCAAGAGACCCAGTACTTC. It yields the protein CATSDWKGQETQYF. V gene TRBV24-1 combines with J gene TRBJ2-5; possible D gene TRBD1, 5 bases. Trimming shortened V by 2 bases and J by 2 bases, and 8 bases separated the two germline ends. The CDR3 length is 14 residues. Germline V gives CDR1 KGHDR, CDR2 SFDVKD.

The chain employs TRBV12-3 or TRBV12-4 and TRBJ2-1; 9 bases line up with TRBD2. This CDR3 is built from 13 residues. With V trimmed by 9 bases and J by 4 bases, 4 bases remained unmatched. The CDR3 region is CASSGSGYNEQFF. CDR3 coding DNA: TGTGCCAGTAGCGGGAGTGGGTACAATGAGCAGTTCTTC.

This clonotype was counted between two and nine times. The rearrangement uses TRBV3-1 and TRBJ2-7; the match to TRBD2 covers 14 bases. This CDR3 region has 17 residues. V trimming: 1 base; J trimming: 1 base; junction bases outside the gene matches: 3. Germline V gives CDR1 LGHDT, CDR2 YNNKEL (reference sequence). CDR3 protein: CASSQAGTSGSSYEQYF. The CDR3 DNA is TGTGCCAGCAGCCAAGCGGGGACTAGCGGGAGTTCCTACGAGCAGTACTTC.

This clonotype was seen a few times. The J gene is TRBJ2-2, the V gene TRBV5-1; D remains ambiguous. Germline assignment: CDR1 SGHRS and CDR2 YFSETQ. V shed 3 bases and J shed 4 bases, with 4 bases lying between them. The CDR3 is made up of 12 amino acids. The CDR3 DNA follows: TGCGCCAGCAGCTGGAGCACCGGGGAGCTGTTTTTT. It is translated as CASSWSTGELFF.

The chain carries TRBV5-1 and TRBJ2-6; TRBD1 matches at 9 bases. The CDR3 totals 18 residues. V trimming: 4 bases; J trimming: 1 base; junction bases outside the gene matches: 9. CDR1 and CDR2 from the germline V gene are SGHRS and YFSETQ. The CDR3 coding sequence is TGCGCCAGCAGCGGGACCGGGACAGGGTTTTCTGGGGCCAACGTCCTGACTTTC. It yields the protein CASSGTGTGFSGANVLTF.

The count of this clonotype is one. The chain carries TRBV18 and TRBJ1-2, with TRBD1 matching 9 bases. Trimming took 3 bases from V and 8 from J; bases not matched to a gene: 10. The CDR3 is made up of 15 amino acids. CDR1 and CDR2 (germline): KGHSH, LQKENI. CDR3 nucleotides: TGTGCCAGCTCACCCGCACAGGGGGCGCCGGAAGGCTACACCTTC. The encoded protein is CASSPAQGAPEGYTF.

This clonotype has a handful of counts. The rearrangement uses TRBV27 and TRBJ2-1; weak D call: TRBD2 (6 bases). Germline V gives CDR1 MNHEY, CDR2 SMNVEV (reference sequence). V dropped 5 bases and J dropped 2 bases, with 22 bases sitting between them. The CDR3 covers 18 residues. The chain's CDR3 is CASSILTQPGVPYNEQFF. CDR3 DNA: TGTGCCAGCAGTATACTTACACAACCGGGAGTTCCCTACAATGAGCAGTTCTTC.

The rearrangement joins TRBV4-3 to TRBJ1-5; D uncertain. Germline V CDR1 and CDR2: LGHNA, YSLEER. Trimming left V 0 bases short and J 9 bases short, with 15 bases between. The CDR3 totals 15 residues. The CDR3 protein is CASSQEISSGRPQHF. The CDR3 DNA follows: TGCGCCAGCAGCCAAGAAATCAGTAGTGGTCGGCCCCAGCATTTT.

The gene calls are TRBV9 and TRBJ2-5; D possibly corresponds to TRBD2 (5 bases). CDR1 is SGDLS and CDR2 is YYNGEE in the germline V gene. The CDR3 runs 15 residues. Between the trimmed V and J ends, which lost 4 bases and 1 base, there was a span of 14 bases. CDR3 sequence (DNA): TGTGCCAGCAGCCCCCACGGAGGTCGCCAAGAGACCCAGTACTTC. This gives the protein CASSPHGGRQETQYF.

The chain has TRBV11-3 and TRBJ2-1, with 14 bases lining up with TRBD2. J lost 8 bases, V lost 4 bases, and 4 bases had no gene match. The germline V gene has CDR1 SGHNT and CDR2 YENEEA. The CDR3 consists of 15 residues. The CDR3 region is CASSSTSGRVYEQFF. CDR3 coding DNA: TGTGCCAGCAGCTCGACTAGCGGGAGGGTGTATGAGCAGTTCTTC.

This clonotype was seen a handful of times. V gene TRBV5-1 combines with J gene TRBJ1-6, with 7 bases lining up with TRBD1. Germline trimming cut 4 bases from V and 9 bases from J; bases unmatched to any gene: 13. The CDR3 covers 16 residues. Germline values: CDR1 SGHRS, CDR2 YFSETQ. For the CDR3, the DNA is TGCGCCAGCAGCGGGGGTAAGGGGGCCAAAGTTTCACCCCTCCACTTT. It translates to CASSGGKGAKVSPLHF. Using reference TRBV5-1 and TRBJ1-6 for the parts outside the CDR3, the full variable domain is KAGVTQTPRYLIKTRGQQVTLSCSPISGHRSVSWYQQTPGQGLQFLFEYFSETQRNKGNFPGRFSGRQFSNSRSEMNVSTLELGDSALYLCASSGGKGAKVSPLHFGNGTRLTVT.

This clonotype has a handful of counts. This sequence joins TRBV27 and TRBJ1-1, with D hard to call. CDR1 is MNHEY, CDR2 SMNVEV, per germline (reference sequence). The CDR3 length is 15 residues. Trimming took 6 bases from V and 1 from J, leaving 15 bases between them. The CDR3 sequence is CASRSVKEQNTEAFF. CDR3 DNA sequence: TGTGCCAGCAGATCAGTCAAAGAGCAGAACACTGAAGCTTTCTTT.

V and J are TRBV5-4 and TRBJ2-3, with D perhaps TRBD2 (6 bases). Trimming took 2 bases from V and 0 from J, leaving 13 bases between them. Germline V gene lookup returns CDR1 SGHNT and CDR2 YYREEE (reference sequence). The CDR3 length is 16 residues. CDR3 sequence reads: CASSLETGTSTDTQYF. The CDR3 DNA sequence: TGTGCCAGCAGCTTAGAGACGGGGACTAGCACAGATACGCAGTATTTT. The entire variable domain, with the rest obtained from reference TRBV5-4 and TRBJ2-3, is as follows: ETGVTQSPTHLIKTRGQQVTLRCSSQSGHNTVSWYQQALGQGPQFIFQYYREEENGRGNFPPRFSGLQFPNYSSELNVNALELDDSALYLCASSLETGTSTDTQYFGPGTRLTVL.

This clonotype has more than one count but fewer than ten. V is TRBV19 and J is TRBJ2-7; D is undetermined. The germline V gene encodes CDR1 LNHDA and CDR2 SQIVND (reference sequence). This CDR3 has 15 amino acids. Trimming shortened V by 5 bases and J by 2 bases, and 16 bases separated the two germline ends. This CDR3 reads CASSVTEFGTYEQYF. The CDR3 nucleotides are TGTGCCAGTAGTGTCACAGAATTCGGAACCTACGAGCAGTACTTC.

DNA for the CDR3: TGTGCCAGCACGTATAGTGCGGGGGGGTCCTACAATGAGCAGTTCTTC. As protein: CASTYSAGGSYNEQFF. This chain joins TRBV7-6 and TRBJ2-1; 9 bases align to TRBD2. J gave up 1 base and V 7 bases, and 8 bases lay outside the gene matches. Germline CDR1 and CDR2: SGHVS and FNYEAQ. This CDR3 spans 16 amino acids.

The V gene is TRBV24-1, the J gene TRBJ2-1, with 10 bases lining up with TRBD1. This CDR3 comprises 14 residues. V lost 9 bases to trimming and J lost 7 bases; unmatched junction nucleotides: 8. Germline-derived CDR1 and CDR2 are KGHDR and SFDVKD. Written as DNA, the CDR3 is TGTGCCACCGGCCCGGGACAGGGGATGAATGAGCAGTTCTTC. This translates into CATGPGQGMNEQFF.

This clonotype appeared a few times. This chain links TRBV6-5 with TRBJ2-5; no firm D call. Germline V gene lookup returns CDR1 MNHEY and CDR2 SVGAGI. This CDR3 is built from 13 residues. V dropped 0 bases and J dropped 5 bases, with 7 bases sitting between them. The CDR3, as DNA: TGTGCCAGCAGTTACTCACATGGGGAGACCCAGTACTTC. Its protein product is CASSYSHGETQYF.

The chain links TRBV2 to TRBJ2-5; 8 positions agree with TRBD2. V was clipped by 2 bases and J by 5 bases; unmatched bases: 7. This CDR3 has 15 amino acids. Germline assignment: CDR1 SNHLY and CDR2 FYNNEI. This chain's CDR3 is CASSELAGGTETQYF. For the CDR3, the DNA is TGTGCCAGCAGTGAACTGGCGGGAGGAACGGAGACCCAGTACTTC.

This clonotype showed up just once. The chain couples TRBV27 to TRBJ1-2; the D is unclear. CDR3 length: 15 residues. The germline V and J ends were trimmed by 5 bases and 0 bases, with 13 bases remaining between them. Germline V gives CDR1 MNHEY, CDR2 SMNVEV (reference sequence). The CDR3 sequence is CASSLTEGSNYGYTF. In DNA, the CDR3 is TGTGCCAGCAGTCTTACAGAGGGTTCTAACTATGGCTACACCTTC.

Only a few counts were recorded for this clonotype. The V and J genes are TRBV2 and TRBJ2-7, with TRBD1 identical over 8 bases. The V gene's germline CDR1 is SNHLY and CDR2 FYNNEI. V dropped 6 bases and J dropped 5; count of bases not matched to a gene: 3. This CDR3 has 12 amino acids. The CDR3 nucleotides are TGTGCCAGCAGGGACAGGGTAGACGAGCAGTACTTC. Protein product: CASRDRVDEQYF.

The J gene is TRBJ2-7, the V gene TRBV7-6; 8 bases map to TRBD1. The CDR3 is made up of 15 amino acids. Trimming removed 5 bases from V and 3 bases from J; junction bases left unmatched: 9. Germline lookup yields CDR1 SGHVS and CDR2 FNYEAQ. Here the CDR3 reads CASSPPAGGDYEQYF. Written as DNA, the CDR3 is TGTGCCAGCAGCCCCCCGGCAGGGGGCGACTACGAGCAGTACTTC.

The chain combines TRBV21-1 with TRBJ2-7; the D call TRBD2 from the table was never checked on the DNA. TRBV21-1 is tagged as a pseudogene. This CDR3 spans 13 amino acids. The CDR3 sequence is CASSSRPAYEQYF. The CDR3 DNA reads as TGTGCCAGCAGCTCACGGCCCGCCTACGAGCAGTACTTC.

This clonotype was detected only a few times. This chain uses TRBV21-1 with TRBJ2-7. TRBV21-1 is a known pseudogene. The CDR3 extends over 12 amino acids. The CDR3 nucleotides are TGTGCCAGCAGCAAAGTCTCCTACGAGCAGTACTTC. Translated, it gives CASSKVSYEQYF.

V gene TRBV20-1 combines with J gene TRBJ2-3, with 9 bases that match TRBD2. In germline, CDR1 is DFQATT, CDR2 SNEGSKA (reference sequence). V lost 0 bases and J lost 8; bases outside the gene matches: 12. CDR3 size: 16 residues. CDR3 residues: CSARDNPAGGRSTQYF. The CDR3 DNA is TGCAGTGCTAGAGATAATCCGGCGGGGGGGCGGAGTACGCAGTATTTT.